The clone carrying this TCR beta chain has only one observation. The time point: after dendritic cell vaccination, including at tumor progression/relapse. Data came from immunoSEQ multiplex PCR; TCRdb stores just in-frame clones and leaves some out. Of approximately 92,000 clones in the sample, around 80% are singletons; the top ten hold 5.4%. The sample is drawn from a study of glioma-infiltrating T cells after dendritic cell vaccination. Study at large: Dendritic cell vaccination trial patients had either newly diagnosed or recurrent glioblastoma. Dendritic cell vaccine was injected intradermally three times, biweekly.

This CDR3 contains 18 residues. V lost 0 bases to trimming and J lost 5 bases; unmatched junction nucleotides: 12. CDR1 is SGDLS and CDR2 is YYNGEE in the germline V gene. Sequencing used blood, obtained after dendritic cell vaccination. The receptor was derived from a human donor with glioblastoma. The rearrangement uses TRBV9 and TRBJ2-1; 9 nucleotides line up with TRBD2. The CDR3, as DNA: TGTGCCAGCAGCGTAGCCCCTTCCGGGCTAGCGGGAAACAATGAGCAGTTCTTC. This encodes CASSVAPSGLAGNNEQFF.